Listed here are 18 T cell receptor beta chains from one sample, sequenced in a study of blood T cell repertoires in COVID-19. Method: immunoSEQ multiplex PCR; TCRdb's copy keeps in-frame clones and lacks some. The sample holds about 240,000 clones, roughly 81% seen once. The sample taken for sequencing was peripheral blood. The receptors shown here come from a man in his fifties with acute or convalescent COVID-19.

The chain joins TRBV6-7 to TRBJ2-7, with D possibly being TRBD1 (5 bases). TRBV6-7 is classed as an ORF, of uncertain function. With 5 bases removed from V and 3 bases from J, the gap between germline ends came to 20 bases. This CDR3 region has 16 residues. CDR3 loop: CASSPRQSCTLYEQYF. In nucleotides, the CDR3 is TGTGCCAGCAGTCCAAGACAGTCTTGTACCCTCTACGAGCAGTACTTC.

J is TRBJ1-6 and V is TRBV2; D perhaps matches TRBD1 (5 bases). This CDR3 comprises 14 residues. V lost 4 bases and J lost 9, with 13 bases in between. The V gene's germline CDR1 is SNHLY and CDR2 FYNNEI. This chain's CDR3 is CASSVGASSSPLHF. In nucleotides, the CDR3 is TGTGCCAGCAGTGTAGGGGCATCCAGTTCACCCCTCCACTTT.

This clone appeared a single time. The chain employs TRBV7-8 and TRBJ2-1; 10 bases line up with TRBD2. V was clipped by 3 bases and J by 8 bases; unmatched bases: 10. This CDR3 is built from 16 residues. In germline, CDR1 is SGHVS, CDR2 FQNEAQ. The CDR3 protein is CASSFVAAGGPDEQFF. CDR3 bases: TGTGCCAGCAGCTTCGTAGCAGCGGGAGGGCCCGATGAGCAGTTCTTC.

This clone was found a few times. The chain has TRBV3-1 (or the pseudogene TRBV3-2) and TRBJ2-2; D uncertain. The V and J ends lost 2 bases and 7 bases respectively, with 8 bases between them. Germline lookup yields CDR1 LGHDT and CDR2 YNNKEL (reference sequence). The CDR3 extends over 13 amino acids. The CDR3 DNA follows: TGTGCCAGCAGCCAATCTCTCTTCGGGGAGCTGTTTTTT. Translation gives CASSQSLFGELFF.

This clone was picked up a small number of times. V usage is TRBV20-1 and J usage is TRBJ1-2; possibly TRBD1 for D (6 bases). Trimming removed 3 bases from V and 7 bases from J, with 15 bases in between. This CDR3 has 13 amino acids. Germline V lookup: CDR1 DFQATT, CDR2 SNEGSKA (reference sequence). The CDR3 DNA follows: TGCAGTGCTAGTAATCAGGGGTCGAGTGGCTACACCTTC. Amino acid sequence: CSASNQGSSGYTF.

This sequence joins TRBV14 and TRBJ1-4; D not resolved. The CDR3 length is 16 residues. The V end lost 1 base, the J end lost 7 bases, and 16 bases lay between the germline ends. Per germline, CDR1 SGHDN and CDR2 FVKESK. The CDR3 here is CASSQGLMGYGEKLFF. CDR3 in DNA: TGTGCCAGCAGCCAAGGATTGATGGGCTACGGTGAAAAACTGTTTTTT.

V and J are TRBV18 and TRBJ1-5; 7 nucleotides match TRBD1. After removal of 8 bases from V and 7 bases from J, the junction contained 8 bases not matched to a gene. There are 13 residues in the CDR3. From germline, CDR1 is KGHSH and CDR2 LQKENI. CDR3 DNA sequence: TGTGCCAGCCAGCAGGGGGATTACCAGCCCCAGCATTTT. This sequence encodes CASQQGDYQPQHF.

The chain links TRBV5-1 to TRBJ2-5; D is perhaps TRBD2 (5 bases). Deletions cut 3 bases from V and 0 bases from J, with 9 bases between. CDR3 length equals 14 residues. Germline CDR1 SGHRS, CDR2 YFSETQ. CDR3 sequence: CASSWLTNQETQYF. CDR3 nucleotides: TGCGCCAGCAGCTGGCTGACTAACCAAGAGACCCAGTACTTC. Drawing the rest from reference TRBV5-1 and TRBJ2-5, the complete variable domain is KAGVTQTPRYLIKTRGQQVTLSCSPISGHRSVSWYQQTPGQGLQFLFEYFSETQRNKGNFPGRFSGRQFSNSRSEMNVSTLELGDSALYLCASSWLTNQETQYFGPGTRLLVL.

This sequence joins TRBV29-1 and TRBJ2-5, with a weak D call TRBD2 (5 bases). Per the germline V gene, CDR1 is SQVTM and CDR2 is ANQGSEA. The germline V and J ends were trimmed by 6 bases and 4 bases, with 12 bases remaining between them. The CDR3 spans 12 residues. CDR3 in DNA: TGCAGCGTCCCAGGCGGAGGAGAGACCCAGTACTTC. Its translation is CSVPGGGETQYF.

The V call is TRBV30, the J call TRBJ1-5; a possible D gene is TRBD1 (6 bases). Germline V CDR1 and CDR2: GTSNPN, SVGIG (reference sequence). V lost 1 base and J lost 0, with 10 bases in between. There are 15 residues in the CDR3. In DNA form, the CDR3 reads TGTGCCTGGAGTGAGGGGGGGGCTAGCAATCAGCCCCAGCATTTT. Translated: CAWSEGGASNQPQHF.

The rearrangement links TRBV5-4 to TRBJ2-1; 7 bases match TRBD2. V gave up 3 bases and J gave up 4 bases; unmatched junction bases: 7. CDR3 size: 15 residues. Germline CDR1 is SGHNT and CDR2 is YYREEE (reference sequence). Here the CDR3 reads CASSSIAGDYNEQFF. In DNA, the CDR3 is TGTGCCAGCAGCTCTATAGCGGGCGATTACAATGAGCAGTTCTTC.

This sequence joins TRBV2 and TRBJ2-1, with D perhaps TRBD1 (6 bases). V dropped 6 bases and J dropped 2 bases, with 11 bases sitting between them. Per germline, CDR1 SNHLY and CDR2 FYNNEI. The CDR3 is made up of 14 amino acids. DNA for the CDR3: TGTGCCAGCAGCAGGGGCGGCCCCTACAATGAGCAGTTCTTC. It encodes CASSRGGPYNEQFF.

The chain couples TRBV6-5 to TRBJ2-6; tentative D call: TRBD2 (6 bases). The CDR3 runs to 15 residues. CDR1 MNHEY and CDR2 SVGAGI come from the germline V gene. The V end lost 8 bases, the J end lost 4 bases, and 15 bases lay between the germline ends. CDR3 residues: CASGLTGVGANVLTF. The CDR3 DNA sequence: TGTGCCAGCGGTCTGACGGGGGTCGGGGCCAACGTCCTGACTTTC.

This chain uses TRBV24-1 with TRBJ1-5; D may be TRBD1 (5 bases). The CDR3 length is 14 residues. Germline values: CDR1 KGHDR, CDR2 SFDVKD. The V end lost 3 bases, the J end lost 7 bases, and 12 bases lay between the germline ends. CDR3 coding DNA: TGTGCCACCAGTGATGGGGGGACCCCACAGCCCCAGCATTTT. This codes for CATSDGGTPQPQHF.

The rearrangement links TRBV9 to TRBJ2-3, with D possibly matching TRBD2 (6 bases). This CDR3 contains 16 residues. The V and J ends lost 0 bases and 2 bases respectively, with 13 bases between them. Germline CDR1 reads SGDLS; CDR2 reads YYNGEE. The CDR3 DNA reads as TGTGCCAGCAGCGTAGAGGCGGGGAGGTACACAGATACGCAGTATTTT. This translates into CASSVEAGRYTDTQYF.

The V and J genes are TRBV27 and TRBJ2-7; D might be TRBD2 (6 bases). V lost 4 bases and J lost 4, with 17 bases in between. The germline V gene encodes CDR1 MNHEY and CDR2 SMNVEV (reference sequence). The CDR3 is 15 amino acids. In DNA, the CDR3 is TGTGCCAGCAGTTCGCTCTCCGGGACTGGTTACGAGCAGTACTTC. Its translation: CASSSLSGTGYEQYF.

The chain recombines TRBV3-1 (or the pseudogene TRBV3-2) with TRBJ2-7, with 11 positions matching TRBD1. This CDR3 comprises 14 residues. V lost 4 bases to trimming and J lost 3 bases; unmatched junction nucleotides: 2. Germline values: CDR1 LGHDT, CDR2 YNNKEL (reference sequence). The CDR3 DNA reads TGTGCCAGCAGCCGGGACAGGGGGATCTACGAGCAGTACTTC. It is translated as CASSRDRGIYEQYF.

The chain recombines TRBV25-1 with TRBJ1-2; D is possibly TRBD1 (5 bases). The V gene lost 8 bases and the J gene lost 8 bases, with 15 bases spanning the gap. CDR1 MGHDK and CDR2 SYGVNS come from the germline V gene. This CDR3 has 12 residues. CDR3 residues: CASGTGVSGYTF. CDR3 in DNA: TGTGCCAGCGGGACGGGGGTGTCCGGCTACACCTTC.